These 16 T cell receptor beta chains were all obtained from the same sample, sequenced in a study of regulatory T cells in long-lasting Graves disease. Building of the TCR beta libraries involved iRepertoire HTBI primers and Arm-PCR of CDR3 regions. TCRdb re-called the multiplex PCR reads with MiXCR, one entry per CDR3 protein. Of hundreds of thousands of distinct CDR3 sequences listed, around 30% are singletons. Time point in this sample: persistent/refractory GD, antithyroid drugs over 5 years with positive TRAb. Making the TCR library involved RNA that had been extracted from PBMCs. The material was peripheral blood mononuclear cells (PBMCs), obtained when the disease was refractory, from a patient treated with antithyroid drugs. These receptor sequences come from a female donor with Graves disease.

V gene TRBV6-9 combines with J gene TRBJ2-5, with 7 bases lining up with TRBD2. The CDR3 sequence is 17 residues long. With V trimmed by 3 bases and J by 4 bases, 14 bases remained unmatched. Looked up from germline, CDR1 is MNHGY and CDR2 is SVAAGI. The CDR3 nucleotides are TGTGCCAGCAGTTACGACGGAGTTCGGGGAGGGGTAGAGACCCAGTACTTC. It codes for CASSYDGVRGGVETQYF.

The chain recombines TRBV7-9 with TRBJ2-7; 10 bases map to TRBD2. Germline V gene data show CDR1 as SEHNR and CDR2 as FQNEAQ (reference sequence). There are 15 residues in the CDR3. J was trimmed by 4 bases and V by 5 bases; bases with no gene match: 8. The CDR3 loop is CASSTRTSGPYEQYF. CDR3 nucleotide sequence: TGTGCCAGCAGCACCCGGACTAGCGGCCCGTACGAGCAGTACTTC.

This clonotype appeared a few times. Because it lacks the conserved phenylalanine or tryptophan at the end, this CDR3 is likely a read error. The chain joins TRBV12-3 or TRBV12-4 to TRBJ1-2; no definite D call. Trimming removed 6 bases from V and 4 bases from J, with 12 bases in between. CDR3 size: 13 residues. CDR3 in DNA: TGTGCCAGCAGCTTTGACATGTTCTATGGCTACACCTCC. Its translation is CASSFDMFYGYTS.

The chain employs TRBV5-5 and TRBJ2-7; TRBD2 matches 9 bases. CDR3 size: 14 residues. J lost 2 bases, V lost 5 bases, and 5 bases had no gene match. The germline gives CDR1 SGHKS, CDR2 YYEKEE (reference sequence). The CDR3 nucleotides are TGTGCCAGCAGTCGACTAGCGGATACCTACGAGCAGTACTTC. As protein: CASSRLADTYEQYF.

This clonotype was counted a few times. J is TRBJ1-6 and V is TRBV20-1; 12 nucleotides align to TRBD1. J gave up 9 bases and V 6 bases, and 12 bases lay outside the gene matches. This CDR3 has 16 residues. Germline CDR1 is DFQATT and CDR2 is SNEGSKA (reference sequence). This chain's CDR3 is CSARNRDRGQGSPLHF. The DNA of the CDR3 is TGCAGTGCGAGGAACCGGGACAGGGGGCAAGGTTCACCCCTCCACTTT.

The chain is built from TRBV24-1 and TRBJ2-2; no definite D call. Trimming removed 2 bases from V and 2 bases from J, with 14 bases in between. Germline V lookup: CDR1 KGHDR, CDR2 SFDVKD. The CDR3 is made up of 17 amino acids. Here the CDR3 reads CATSDSGLKDNTGELFF. CDR3 coding DNA: TGTGCCACCAGTGATTCCGGGCTGAAGGATAACACCGGGGAGCTGTTTTTT.

This clonotype was found many times. This chain links TRBV2 with TRBJ1-2; no clear D. Germline CDR1 reads SNHLY; CDR2 reads FYNNEI. The V and J ends lost 2 bases and 3 bases respectively, with 13 bases between them. This CDR3 has 15 residues. In DNA form, the CDR3 reads TGTGCCAGCAGTGAACTGGGCTCGCGGGACTATGGCTACACCTTC. It codes for CASSELGSRDYGYTF.

The genes are TRBV18 and TRBJ2-2, with unresolved D. Between the trimmed V and J ends, which lost 1 base and 1 base, there was a span of 16 bases. The V gene's germline CDR1 is KGHSH and CDR2 LQKENI. The CDR3 is 18 amino acids. DNA of the CDR3: TGTGCCAGCTCACCACGCCCGCAGTCGAGCCAGAACACCGGGGAGCTGTTTTTT. Residues: CASSPRPQSSQNTGELFF.

The chain combines TRBV24-1 with TRBJ1-2; D is possibly TRBD1 (5 bases). CDR3 length: 13 residues. Per germline, CDR1 KGHDR and CDR2 SFDVKD. With 6 bases removed from V and 4 bases from J, the gap between germline ends came to 11 bases. This CDR3 reads CATSSAGSYGYTF. The CDR3 DNA sequence: TGTGCCACCAGTTCAGCAGGGTCCTATGGCTACACCTTC.

This clonotype was detected a few times. The chain couples TRBV27 to TRBJ1-1; a weak D match, TRBD1 (5 bases). V was cut by 3 bases and J by 7 bases, with 12 bases left in between. This CDR3 is built from 13 residues. The germline gives CDR1 MNHEY, CDR2 SMNVEV (reference sequence). The DNA of the CDR3 is TGTGCCAGCAGTTTGAAGGGGCGGAATGAAGCTTTCTTT. It is translated as CASSLKGRNEAFF.

This clonotype has a count of ten or more. V gene TRBV27 combines with J gene TRBJ2-5, with TRBD2 matching over 7 bases. The CDR3 contains 16 residues. Unmatched junction bases numbered 12, after V lost 6 bases and J lost 2 bases. CDR1 MNHEY and CDR2 SMNVEV come from the germline V gene (reference sequence). The CDR3 coding sequence is TGTGCCAGCAGAAGTTCGTCGGGACTATCGCAAGAGACCCAGTACTTC. This codes for CASRSSSGLSQETQYF.

Only a few counts were recorded for this clonotype. The chain carries TRBV15 and TRBJ2-2, with TRBD1 matching over 10 bases. Losses at the gene ends were 3 bases for V and 6 bases for J; bases not matched to a gene: 4. The CDR3 is 15 amino acids. The germline V gene has CDR1 LNHNV and CDR2 YYDKDF (reference sequence). The chain's CDR3 is CATSSGTGESGELFF. Written as DNA, the CDR3 is TGTGCCACCAGCAGCGGGACAGGGGAATCCGGGGAGCTGTTTTTT.

The chain is built from TRBV19 and TRBJ1-5, with no clear D. V was trimmed by 0 bases and J by 1 base, leaving 13 bases between them. Germline V lookup: CDR1 LNHDA, CDR2 SQIVND (reference sequence). The CDR3 runs 17 residues. The CDR3 DNA is TGTGCCAGTAGTATAGATAGGTCTCTATACAGCAATCAGCCCCAGCATTTT. Amino acid sequence: CASSIDRSLYSNQPQHF.

This clonotype was observed at least ten times. V and J are TRBV2 and TRBJ1-6; 7 positions agree with TRBD1. With V trimmed by 1 base and J by 7 bases, 4 bases remained unmatched. This CDR3 is built from 15 residues. Germline V CDR1 and CDR2: SNHLY, FYNNEI. CDR3 protein: CASSEGDRPNSPLHF. CDR3 coding DNA: TGTGCCAGCAGTGAAGGGGACAGACCCAATTCACCCCTCCACTTT.

This clonotype was counted a few times. This chain connects TRBV6-1 to TRBJ2-2; TRBD2 matches at 8 bases. CDR1 is MNHNS and CDR2 is SASEGT in the germline V gene. This CDR3 is built from 16 residues. Trimming removed 7 bases from V and 5 bases from J; junction bases left unmatched: 12. The CDR3 protein is CASKVIRGGRTGELFF. Here the CDR3 DNA reads TGTGCCAGCAAGGTCATAAGGGGCGGGAGGACCGGGGAGCTGTTTTTT.

The chain joins TRBV30 to TRBJ1-5; no firm D call. V gave up 5 bases and J gave up 2 bases, with 10 bases separating them. This CDR3 has 13 amino acids. The V gene's germline CDR1 is GTSNPN and CDR2 SVGIG (reference sequence). The CDR3, as DNA: TGTGCCTGGGCCGACCGAGGCAATCAGCCCCAGCATTTT. Protein product: CAWADRGNQPQHF.